Listed below are T cell receptor beta chains from one sample, sequenced in a study of T cell responses to AZD1222 COVID-19 vaccine. Assay used: immunoSEQ multiplex PCR; TCRdb lists only in-frame clones, some missing. The table has 150,000 or so clones, 86% seen once; the top ten hold 5.5%. Source: peripheral blood, taken on day 0 of MenACWY control vaccination. The receptors shown here come from an adult in good health. Both conserved end residues are part of each CDR3. D genes are given only for firm matches. Size values are once, few and many counts, or a class for expanded clones, and some rows have none.

j_call,d_call,v_call,clone_size,cdr3_nt,cdr3_aa
TRBJ2-7,-,TRBV4-1,once,TGCGCCAGCAGCCAAGATCTGCTAGTAGGAAACGAGCAGTACTTC,CASSQDLLVGNEQYF
TRBJ1-1,TRBD1,TRBV5-1,few,TGCGCCAGCAGCCCGGGACAGCTAAGGAACACTGAAGCTTTCTTT,CASSPGQLRNTEAFF
TRBJ1-2,-,TRBV6-1,-,TGTGCCAGCAGTGAAGCGGTGACGCCCCAAGTCACCTTC,CASSEAVTPQVTF
TRBJ2-3,-,TRBV2,-,TGTGCCAGCAGTGAAGGTACAGGATTCACAGATACGCAGTATTTT,CASSEGTGFTDTQYF
TRBJ1-2,-,TRBV10-3,-,TGTGCCATCAGTGAGTCGGAACAAAGTCCTAACTATGGCTACACCTTC,CAISESEQSPNYGYTF
TRBJ2-5,TRBD2,TRBV15,-,TGTGCCACCAGCGGTACCGGGACTAGCGAACAAGAGACCCAGTACTTC,CATSGTGTSEQETQYF
TRBJ1-5,TRBD1,TRBV28,-,TGTGCCAGCAGGACCACAGGGGGCAATCAGCCCCAGCATTTT,CASRTTGGNQPQHF
TRBJ1-6,-,TRBV6-5,once,TGTGCCAGCAGTTACCAGAAAAATTCACCCCTCCACTTT,CASSYQKNSPLHF
TRBJ1-2,-,TRBV5-6,few,TGTGCCAGCAGCTCCGTCAACTATGGCTACACCTTC,CASSSVNYGYTF
TRBJ2-7,-,TRBV28,-,TGTGCCAGCAGTGACCTAGGGGGTCGGTACGAGCAGTACTTC,CASSDLGGRYEQYF